This T cell receptor beta chain was found in a study of T cell changes during pregnancy in multiple sclerosis. The method was immunoSEQ multiplex PCR; TCRdb's version includes in-frame clones alone and lacks a portion of them. The table has approximately 27,000 clones, over 85% seen once. The CDR3 sequence is 14 residues long. Between the trimmed V and J ends, which lost 6 bases and 12 bases, there was a span of 21 bases. Germline V gene sequence: CDR1 MNHNY, CDR2 SVGAGI (reference sequence). This chain joins TRBV6-6 and TRBJ2-1; D is perhaps TRBD1 (6 bases). Sequencing used CD4+ T cells from peripheral blood mononuclear cells, obtained in the first trimester of pregnancy. This clonotype was sampled from a female donor with multiple sclerosis, enrolled in a pregnancy study. CDR3 sequence (DNA): TGTGCCAGCAGCAACCGAAGGGGGAGTGGTGGGCAGTTCTTC. Its translation: CASSNRRGSGGQFF.